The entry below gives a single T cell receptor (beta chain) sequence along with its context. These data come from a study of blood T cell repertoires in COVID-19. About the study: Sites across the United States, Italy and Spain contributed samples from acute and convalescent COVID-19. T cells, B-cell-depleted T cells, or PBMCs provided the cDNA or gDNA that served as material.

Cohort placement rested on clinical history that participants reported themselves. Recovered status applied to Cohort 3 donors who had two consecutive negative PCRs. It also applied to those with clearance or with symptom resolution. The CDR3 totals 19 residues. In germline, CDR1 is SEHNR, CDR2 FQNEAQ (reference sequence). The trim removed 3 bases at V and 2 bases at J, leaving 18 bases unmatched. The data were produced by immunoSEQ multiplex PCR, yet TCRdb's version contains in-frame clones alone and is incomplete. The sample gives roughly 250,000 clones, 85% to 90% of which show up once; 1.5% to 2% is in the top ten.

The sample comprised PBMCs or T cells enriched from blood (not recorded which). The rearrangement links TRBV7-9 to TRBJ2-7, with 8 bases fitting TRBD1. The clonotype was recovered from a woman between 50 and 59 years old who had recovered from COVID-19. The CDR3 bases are TGTGCCAGCAGCTTCCCTAGACAGGGGCCCTCAGAGAACGCCTACGAGCAGTACTTC. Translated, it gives CASSFPRQGPSENAYEQYF.